Each of the 5 T cell receptor beta chains below was sequenced from the same sample in a study of radiotherapy plus CTLA-4 blockade in lung cancer. Clones were read by immunoSEQ multiplex PCR, and TCRdb kept only the in-frame ones, dropping some. The table shows 85,000 to 90,000 clones, with about three quarters occurring only once. Sequencing used peripheral blood, obtained from a patient treated with radiotherapy plus ipilimumab. The receptors shown here come from a human donor with non-small cell lung cancer that progressed on radiotherapy plus ipilimumab.

The V call is TRBV4-2, the J call TRBJ1-6, with a possible D match to TRBD1 (6 bases). V shed 6 bases and J shed 10 bases, with 19 bases lying between them. CDR3 length: 15 amino acids. CDR1 LGHNA and CDR2 YNFKEQ come from the germline V gene. CDR3 DNA sequence: TGTGCCAGCAGGTCCGGAGGGGGGGGAGGATCACCCCTCCACTTT. It yields the protein CASRSGGGGGSPLHF.

The chain combines TRBV12-2 with TRBJ2-7. TRBV12-2 corresponds to a pseudogene. The CDR3 contains 16 residues. CDR3 sequence reads: CASRLVESEFSYEQYF. The CDR3 DNA follows: TGTGCAAGTCGCTTAGTAGAGTCAGAATTTTCCTACGAGCAGTACTTC.

The chain's CDR3 is CASSAGLGLTDTQYF. As DNA, the CDR3 is TGCGCCAGCAGCGCGGGACTTGGACTCACAGATACGCAGTATTTT. V usage is TRBV5-1 and J usage is TRBJ2-3; the D gene is possibly TRBD2 (6 bases). Germline values: CDR1 SGHRS, CDR2 YFSETQ. Trimming took off 4 bases at V and 2 bases at J, with 14 bases between the two ends. The CDR3 totals 15 residues. Combining the CDR3 with reference TRBV5-1 and TRBJ2-3 gives the whole variable domain KAGVTQTPRYLIKTRGQQVTLSCSPISGHRSVSWYQQTPGQGLQFLFEYFSETQRNKGNFPGRFSGRQFSNSRSEMNVSTLELGDSALYLCASSAGLGLTDTQYFGPGTRLTVL.

This clone was detected only a few times. J is TRBJ2-5 and V is TRBV7-8; D uncertain. The V gene's germline CDR1 is SGHVS and CDR2 FQNEAQ. The length of the CDR3 is 12 residues. Trimming cost V 5 bases and J 7 bases, with 11 bases left between them. The CDR3 DNA reads as TGTGCCAGCAGCCGAGTGGTAGGGACCCAGTACTTC. Translating it yields CASSRVVGTQYF.

This clone was seen a few times. The chain is built from TRBV27 and TRBJ1-1; D unresolved. The CDR3 totals 14 residues. Germline assignment: CDR1 MNHEY and CDR2 SMNVEV (reference sequence). V shed 4 bases and J shed 5 bases, with 14 bases lying between them. CDR3 region: CASSSRTRGTEAFF. CDR3 DNA: TGTGCCAGCAGTTCCCGCACCCGGGGTACTGAAGCTTTCTTT.